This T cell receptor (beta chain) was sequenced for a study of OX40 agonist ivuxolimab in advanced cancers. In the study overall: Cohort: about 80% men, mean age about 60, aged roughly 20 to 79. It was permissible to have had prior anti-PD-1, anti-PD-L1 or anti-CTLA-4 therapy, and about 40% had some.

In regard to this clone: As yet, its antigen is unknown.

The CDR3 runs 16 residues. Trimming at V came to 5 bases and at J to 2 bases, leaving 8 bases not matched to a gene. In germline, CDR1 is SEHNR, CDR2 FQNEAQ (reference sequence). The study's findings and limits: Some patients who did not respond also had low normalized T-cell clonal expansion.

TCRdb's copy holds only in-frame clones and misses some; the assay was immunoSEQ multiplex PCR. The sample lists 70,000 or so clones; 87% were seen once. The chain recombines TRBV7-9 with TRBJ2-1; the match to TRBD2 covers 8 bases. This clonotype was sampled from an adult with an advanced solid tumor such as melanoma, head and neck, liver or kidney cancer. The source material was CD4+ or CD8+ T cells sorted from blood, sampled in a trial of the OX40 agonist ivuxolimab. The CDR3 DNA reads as TGTGCCAGCAGCCCCAATGCGGGAGGCCCCTACAATGAGCAGTTCTTC. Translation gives CASSPNAGGPYNEQFF. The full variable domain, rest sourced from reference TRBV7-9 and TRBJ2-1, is DTGVSQNPRHKITKRGQNVTFRCDPISEHNRLYWYRQTLGQGPEFLTYFQNEAQLEKSRLLSDRFSAERPKGSFSTLEIQRTEQGDSAMYLCASSPNAGGPYNEQFFGPGTRLTVL.